One sample yielded the 18 T cell receptor beta chains listed below, sequenced in a study of cytomegalovirus exposure and HLA in healthy donors (dated by TCRdb to about 2017). The receptor library was made with the immunoSEQ multiplex PCR assay. The multiplex PCR relied on a mix of 60 forward primers for TCR Vbeta segments and 13 reverse primers for TCR Jbeta segments. TCRdb re-hosts the immuneACCESS table, in-frame sequences only. Its copies lack some clones; in the studies checked, an unresolved V gene accounts for under half of them, and the cause for the rest is not known. The sample table lists fewer than 150,000 clones, about four fifths of them with a count of one. Roughly 6.2% of the sample belongs to the ten largest clones. Sequenced input: PBMCs. These receptors came from a woman between 35 and 50 years old in good health and CMV-seropositive.

To note about this clone: The junction and the germline gene differ at one end; a read error may be behind it. The gene calls are TRBV27 and TRBJ2-5; perhaps TRBD2 as D (5 bases). Germline loops: CDR1 MNHEY, CDR2 SMNVEV (reference sequence). This CDR3 is built from 14 residues. CDR3 sequence reads: CASSAGLYQETQYF. In DNA, the CDR3 is TGTGCCAGCAGTGCGGGTTTGTACCAGGAGACCCAGTACTTC.

The rearrangement links TRBV10-3 to TRBJ1-3; D unresolved. The CDR3 has 15 amino acids. Germline loops: CDR1 ENHRY, CDR2 SYGVKD. V dropped 0 bases and J dropped 0 bases, with 6 bases sitting between them. The CDR3 DNA sequence: TGTGCCATCAGTGAGTCCCCAGGCTCTGGAAACACCATATATTTT. Protein product: CAISESPGSGNTIYF.

The gene calls are TRBV2 and TRBJ1-1; the D gene is possibly TRBD1 (5 bases). This CDR3 is built from 15 residues. Germline CDR1 and CDR2: SNHLY and FYNNEI. The V end lost 11 bases, the J end lost 0 bases, and 19 bases lay between the germline ends. CDR3 in DNA: TGTGCCGCATCCTCGGACACTTCTATGAACACTGAAGCTTTCTTT. Translation: CAASSDTSMNTEAFF.

This sequence joins TRBV27 and TRBJ2-1; D may be TRBD2 (5 bases). V lost 0 bases and J lost 7, with 13 bases in between. CDR1 MNHEY and CDR2 SMNVEV come from the germline V gene (reference sequence). The CDR3 covers 15 residues. The CDR3 bases are TGTGCCAGCAGTTTATCGTTCCGGGGTGGTAATGAGCAGTTCTTC. Translation: CASSLSFRGGNEQFF.

This CDR3 is CASSFSGRMDYEQYF. In DNA, the CDR3 is TGTGCCAGCAGCTTTAGCGGGAGGATGGATTACGAGCAGTACTTC. The rearrangement links TRBV5-6 to TRBJ2-7; 10 bases align to TRBD2. The length of the CDR3 is 15 residues. V was pared by 2 bases and J by 4 bases, with 6 bases of the junction left unmatched. Germline V gives CDR1 SGHDT, CDR2 YYEEEE.

The V call is TRBV5-8, the J call TRBJ2-3; 8 nucleotides align to TRBD1. V was pared by 0 bases and J by 0 bases, with 6 bases of the junction left unmatched. From germline, CDR1 is SGHTS and CDR2 YDEGEE. This CDR3 has 17 amino acids. CDR3 coding DNA: TGTGCCAGCAGCTTGGCCGGGACAGGCTCCAGCACAGATACGCAGTATTTT. It yields the protein CASSLAGTGSSTDTQYF.

The chain combines TRBV5-4 with TRBJ1-2; 8 nucleotides line up with TRBD1. Germline values: CDR1 SGHNT, CDR2 YYREEE (reference sequence). V shed 0 bases and J 6 bases; nucleotides not matched to a gene: 4. This CDR3 is 14 amino acids long. In DNA form, the CDR3 reads TGTGCCAGCAGCTTGGGCCGACAGGGGAATGGCTACACCTTC. Its translation: CASSLGRQGNGYTF.

This sequence joins TRBV2 and TRBJ2-2; the match to TRBD2 covers 12 bases. The V and J ends lost 4 bases and 7 bases, in that order; junction bases with no gene match: 7. This CDR3 has 16 amino acids. CDR1 and CDR2 (germline): SNHLY, FYNNEI. CDR3 protein: CASSATSGRLDGELFF. DNA for the CDR3: TGTGCCAGCAGTGCCACTAGCGGGAGGTTGGACGGGGAGCTGTTTTTT.

The V call is TRBV15, the J call TRBJ2-1, with 12 bases matching TRBD2. The V gene's germline CDR1 is LNHNV and CDR2 YYDKDF (reference sequence). V lost 2 bases and J lost 8; bases outside the gene matches: 4. This CDR3 comprises 15 residues. The CDR3 reads CATSRRLAGDYEQFF. In nucleotides, the CDR3 is TGTGCCACCAGCAGAAGACTAGCGGGAGATTATGAGCAGTTCTTC.

The CDR3 region is CASSYSGTVNTEAFF. CDR3 nucleotides: TGTGCCAGCAGTTACTCCGGGACAGTTAACACTGAAGCTTTCTTT. The gene calls are TRBV6-5 and TRBJ1-1; 7 bases are a match to TRBD1. This CDR3 has 15 residues. Unmatched junction bases numbered 3, after V lost 0 bases and J lost 2 bases. Germline CDR1 MNHEY, CDR2 SVGAGI.

The V and J genes are TRBV4-1 and TRBJ1-3; D is unclear. Trimming stripped 0 bases from V and 4 bases from J, with 13 bases between. There are 16 residues in the CDR3. Germline V gene sequence: CDR1 MGHRA, CDR2 YSYEKL. CDR3 protein: CASSQDSGRPGNTIYF. CDR3 nucleotides: TGCGCCAGCAGCCAAGATAGTGGCAGGCCGGGAAACACCATATATTTT.

This rearrangement joins TRBV7-6 to TRBJ2-1; D gene unclear. Germline loops: CDR1 SGHVS, CDR2 FNYEAQ. Trimming left V 5 bases short and J 4 bases short, with 9 bases between. This CDR3 spans 13 amino acids. The CDR3 sequence is CASSAVRYNEQFF. CDR3 DNA sequence: TGTGCCAGCAGCGCGGTGCGTTACAATGAGCAGTTCTTC.

This rearrangement joins TRBV7-6 to TRBJ2-5, with 8 bases identical to TRBD1. Trimming took 5 bases from V and 1 from J; bases not matched to a gene: 6. The CDR3 length is 15 residues. Germline V lookup: CDR1 SGHVS, CDR2 FNYEAQ. The CDR3 sequence: CASSPRTGTQETQYF. CDR3 sequence (DNA): TGTGCCAGCAGCCCCCGGACAGGGACCCAAGAGACCCAGTACTTC. The full variable domain, with the rest looked up from reference TRBV7-6 and TRBJ2-5, is GAGVSQSPRYKVTKRGQDVALRCDPISGHVSLYWYRQALGQGPEFLTYFNYEAQQDKSGLPNDRFSAERPEGSISTLTIQRTEQRDSAMYRCASSPRTGTQETQYFGPGTRLLVL.

This sequence joins TRBV6-5 and TRBJ1-3; D uncertain. V dropped 2 bases and J dropped 0 bases, with 5 bases sitting between them. The CDR3 is made up of 14 amino acids. CDR1 and CDR2 (germline): MNHEY, SVGAGI. DNA of the CDR3: TGTGCCAGCAGTTACAGGAGCTCTGGAAACACCATATATTTT. It is translated as CASSYRSSGNTIYF.

This clone has only one observation. V is TRBV7-9 and J is TRBJ1-5; 7 nucleotides match TRBD1. Germline assignment: CDR1 SEHNR and CDR2 FQNEAQ (reference sequence). Trimming at V came to 4 bases and at J to 5 bases, leaving 8 bases not matched to a gene. The CDR3 is made up of 15 amino acids. The CDR3 sequence is CASSSVQGTHQPQHF. CDR3 bases: TGTGCCAGCAGCTCCGTACAGGGGACGCATCAGCCCCAGCATTTT.

CDR3 amino acids: CASKREGGEDEQFF. The CDR3 DNA sequence: TGTGCCAGCAAGAGGGAGGGGGGGGAGGATGAGCAGTTCTTC. The rearrangement links TRBV2 to TRBJ2-1; D possibly corresponds to TRBD2 (7 bases). Trimming left V 7 bases short and J 8 bases short, with 18 bases between. From germline, CDR1 is SNHLY and CDR2 FYNNEI. There are 14 residues in the CDR3.

The chain has TRBV7-8 and TRBJ2-2; D is uncertain. CDR1 SGHVS and CDR2 FQNEAQ come from the germline V gene. Trimming shortened V by 1 base and J by 1 base, and 7 bases separated the two germline ends. The CDR3 covers 15 residues. CDR3 region: CASSLGALNTGELFF. CDR3 coding DNA: TGTGCCAGCAGCTTAGGAGCCTTGAACACCGGGGAGCTGTTTTTT.

The chain carries TRBV25-1 and TRBJ1-2; 7 bases fit TRBD1. The J segment lost 4 bases and the V segment lost 2 bases, leaving 7 bases of the junction unmatched. This CDR3 is built from 15 residues. Germline V gene sequence: CDR1 MGHDK, CDR2 SYGVNS. CDR3 DNA sequence: TGTGCCAGCAGTGAACGGGGACAGATCTTCTATGGCTACACCTTC. This encodes CASSERGQIFYGYTF.